This T cell receptor (beta chain) is from a study of T-cell reconstitution after alpha-beta-depleted transplantation in children (dated by TCRdb to 2015 to 2016). Study-wide context: Using TCR repertoire profiling, the study quantitatively followed how T-cell immune reconstitution unfolded in children after TCRalphabeta/CD19-depleted allogeneic hematopoietic cell transplantation.

Concerning this clonotype: The specificity of this receptor is unknown. Within one base of it there is no much larger clone, and no base qualities were kept.

Libraries came from PCR. The listed sequencing device is Illumina HiSeq 2500. TCR library preparation used molecular barcoding, with unique molecular identifiers applied to normalize quantification of the TCRbeta repertoire. TCRdb cleaned the public reads at Q25 with fastp, built clones with MiXCR and kept in-frame beta chains. Each entry merges the rows of one CDR3 protein and shows their most common DNA and genes. The sample records hundreds of thousands of distinct CDR3 sequences, around 18% of which are singletons. The ten top clones hold more than 2.5% of the sample. From the cysteine through the phenylalanine, the CDR3 covers 14 amino acids. The DNA shown is the 42-base CDR3, in frame from base 1. The germline V gene encodes CDR1 MNHEY and CDR2 SMNVEV (reference sequence). Deletion took 2 bases off V and 6 bases off J, with a span of 10 bases between the germline ends.

Material: PBMCs from the stem cell graft donor, obtained from the stem cell graft. The sequence is built from TRBV27 and TRBJ2-2; confidence is insufficient to name the D gene. The TCR comes from a human donor who donated a stem cell graft to a child with acute lymphoblastic leukemia. CDR3 sequence: CASSLQGGAGELFF. The sequenced DNA is TGTGCCAGCAGTTTACAAGGTGGCGCCGGGGAGCTGTTTTTT.